These T cell receptor beta chains were read from a single sample in a study of shared clonotypes between healthy human individuals. Method: immunoSEQ multiplex PCR; TCRdb's copy keeps in-frame clones and lacks some. This sample has 2 million to 2.5 million clones; more than 85% occur once, and the top ten carry under 0.45%. The sample comprised naive CD4+ T cells from PBMCs. These receptors were collected from a man aged 18-30 years in good health. Some clones in this sample may be carry-over from other donors' samples. Each CDR3 is given with its conserved first and last residue. Each record gives: D gene, V gene, J gene, clone size, CDR3 DNA, CDR3 protein. A D gene is named only where the DNA matches it firmly. Rows give clone size only sometimes, using once, few, many, or a class for an expanded clone.

NA,TRBV6-1,TRBJ1-5,NA,TGTGCCAGCAGTGAAGCGCTCGGGGTCGGTCAGCCCCAGCATTTT,CASSEALGVGQPQHF
TRBD2,TRBV28,TRBJ2-1,NA,TGTGCCAGCAGACCGGGACTAGCGGGTAAGGGGCAGTTCTTC,CASRPGLAGKGQFF
TRBD1,TRBV5-8,TRBJ2-3,NA,TGTGCCAGCACCCGGGACAGGGGCGCCACGCAGTATTTT,CASTRDRGATQYF
NA,TRBV5-1,TRBJ2-1,NA,TGCGCCAGCAGCCGAAGGTCAGGGGGGAATGAGCAGTTCTTC,CASSRRSGGNEQFF
NA,TRBV13,TRBJ2-7,NA,TGTGCCAGCAGTTCTGGACGTTACTCCTACGAGCAGTACTTC,CASSSGRYSYEQYF
NA,TRBV28,TRBJ2-1,once,TGTGCCAGCAGTTTGTTCAGTGGGGGCTCGGATGAGCAGTTCTTC,CASSLFSGGSDEQFF
TRBD1,TRBV7-3,TRBJ2-1,NA,TGTGCCAGCAGCCCGGACAGGGGCGGCTACAATGAGCAGTTCTTC,CASSPDRGGYNEQFF
TRBD1,TRBV19,TRBJ1-5,NA,TGTGCCAGTAGTACCAGCGGGACAGGGAATCAGCCCCAGCATTTT,CASSTSGTGNQPQHF
NA,TRBV10-3,TRBJ2-1,NA,TGTGCCATCAGTGAGTCTACCGGCAGGGAAGTCAATGAGCAGTTCTTC,CAISESTGREVNEQFF
NA,TRBV28,TRBJ1-2,NA,TGTGCCAGCAGTTTTGGGGACGGAAACTATGGCTACACCTTC,CASSFGDGNYGYTF
NA,TRBV7-2,TRBJ2-1,NA,TGTGCCAGCAGCTTTGCCCCCGGTGAGCAGTTCTTC,CASSFAPGEQFF
NA,TRBV6-5,TRBJ2-1,NA,TGTGCCAGCAGTGCTATCGGGAACTCCTACAATGAGCAGTTCTTC,CASSAIGNSYNEQFF
TRBD2,TRBV5-1,TRBJ2-1,NA,TGCGCCAGCAGAGGGGACTATTCCTACAATGAGCAGTTCTTC,CASRGDYSYNEQFF
NA,TRBV21-1,TRBJ2-7,NA,TGTGCCAGCAGCACACGGAACGAGCAGTACTTC,CASSTRNEQYF
NA,TRBV25-1,TRBJ1-4,NA,TGTGCCAGCGGGGGGGCTGGACGTGAAAAACTGTTTTTT,CASGGAGREKLFF
NA,TRBV9,TRBJ1-1,NA,TGTGCCAGCAGCGTCGAAGACGACACCCCGAACACTGAAGCTTTCTTT,CASSVEDDTPNTEAFF
TRBD1,TRBV5-4,TRBJ2-7,NA,TGTGCCAGCAGGCGGACAGGTTACGAGCAGTACTTC,CASRRTGYEQYF
NA,TRBV5-1,TRBJ1-1,NA,TGCGCCAGCAGCCCAGGCCCCTTGGACACTGAAGCTTTCTTT,CASSPGPLDTEAFF
NA,TRBV11-2,TRBJ2-7,NA,TGTGCCAGCAGCTTGTCGCCGAGCGTGGAGTACGAGCAGTACTTC,CASSLSPSVEYEQYF
NA,TRBV14,TRBJ1-4,NA,TGTGCCAGCAGCCGACGGATTAATGAAAAACTGTTTTTT,CASSRRINEKLFF
TRBD2,TRBV18,TRBJ2-2,NA,TGTGCCAGCTCACCGTTTGCTAGCGGGGTCACCGGGGAGCTGTTTTTT,CASSPFASGVTGELFF
NA,TRBV6-4,TRBJ2-7,NA,TGTGCCAGCAGTGACGTCCCGGGACCCACGAAAGAGCAGTACTTC,CASSDVPGPTKEQYF
NA,TRBV28,TRBJ1-3,once,TGTGCCAGCAAGGAAGCCCAACTAACTGGAAACACCATATATTTT,CASKEAQLTGNTIYF
NA,TRBV7-9,TRBJ2-7,NA,TGTGCCAGCAGCCCCCTGCTCTACTCCTACGAGCAGTACTTC,CASSPLLYSYEQYF
TRBD1,TRBV18,TRBJ1-2,NA,TGTGCCAGCTCACCACCCGGGGACAGGGGCTATGGCTACACCTTC,CASSPPGDRGYGYTF
TRBD1,TRBV9,TRBJ1-4,NA,TGTGCCAGCAGCACGGGACAGGGGTTCGATGAAAAACTGTTTTTT,CASSTGQGFDEKLFF
NA,TRBV30,TRBJ1-1,few,TGTGCCTGGAGTGGACTCTACACTGAAGCTTTCTTT,CAWSGLYTEAFF
TRBD2,TRBV5-1,TRBJ2-1,NA,TGCGCCAGCAGCTTGGGTGGGACTAGCGACAATGAGCAGTTCTTC,CASSLGGTSDNEQFF
NA,TRBV28,TRBJ1-5,NA,TGTGCCAGCAGGTTGGGGGCGCAGGACAATCAGCCCCAGCATTTT,CASRLGAQDNQPQHF
NA,TRBV30,TRBJ2-5,once,TGTGCCTGGAGTGTCCCAGGATGGGAGACCCAGTACTTC,CAWSVPGWETQYF
TRBD1,TRBV19,TRBJ2-6,few,TGTGCCAGTAGTATAGCCGGGACAGGGGAGACTGGGGCCAACGTCCTGACTTTC,CASSIAGTGETGANVLTF
TRBD1,TRBV5-1,TRBJ1-2,NA,TGCGCCAGCAGCGGGGGACAGACTCAGAACTATGGCTACACCTTC,CASSGGQTQNYGYTF
TRBD1,TRBV5-4,TRBJ1-2,once,TGTGCCAGCAGCAGGGACAGGGTTGGCTACACCTTC,CASSRDRVGYTF
NA,TRBV5-4,TRBJ1-1,NA,TGTGCCAGCAGCTTACCAGGGAACACTGAAGCTTTCTTT,CASSLPGNTEAFF
TRBD2,TRBV7-2,TRBJ2-5,NA,TGTGCCAGCACCAAATTAGGACTAGCCGCTGTCCAAGAGACCCAGTACTTC,CASTKLGLAAVQETQYF
NA,TRBV5-1,TRBJ2-1,NA,TGCGCCAGCAGCACCGGACTGCCGGGAGACCATGAGCAGTTCTTC,CASSTGLPGDHEQFF
NA,TRBV19,TRBJ2-3,NA,TGTGCCAGTACGCGTCTGGGAAGCACAGATACGCAGTATTTT,CASTRLGSTDTQYF
TRBD1,TRBV28,TRBJ2-7,NA,TGTGCCAGCCAAGGTGCAGGGGGCAGGTACGAGCAGTACTTC,CASQGAGGRYEQYF
NA,TRBV7-8,TRBJ2-6,NA,TGTGCCAGCAGCTACACCGGGGCCGGGGCCAACGTCCTGACTTTC,CASSYTGAGANVLTF
NA,TRBV7-3,TRBJ2-7,once,TGTGCCAGCAGCTTGGGCCCACGGGGGGCGATTGGGTACGAGCAGTACTTC,CASSLGPRGAIGYEQYF